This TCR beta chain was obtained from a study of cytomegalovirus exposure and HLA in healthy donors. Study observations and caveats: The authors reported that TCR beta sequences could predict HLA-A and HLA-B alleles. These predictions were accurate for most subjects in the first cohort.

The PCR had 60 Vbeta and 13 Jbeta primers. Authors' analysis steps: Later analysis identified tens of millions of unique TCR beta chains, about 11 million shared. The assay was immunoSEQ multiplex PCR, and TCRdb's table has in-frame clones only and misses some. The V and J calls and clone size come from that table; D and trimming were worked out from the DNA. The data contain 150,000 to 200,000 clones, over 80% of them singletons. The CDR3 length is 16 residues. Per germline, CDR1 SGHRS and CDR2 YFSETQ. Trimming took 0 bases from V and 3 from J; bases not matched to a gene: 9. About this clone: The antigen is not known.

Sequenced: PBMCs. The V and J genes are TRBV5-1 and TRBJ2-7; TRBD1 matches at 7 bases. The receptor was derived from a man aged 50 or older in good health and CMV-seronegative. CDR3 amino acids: CASSLDRAPGGYEQYF. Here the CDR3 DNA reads TGCGCCAGCAGCTTGGACAGGGCGCCAGGGGGCTACGAGCAGTACTTC.